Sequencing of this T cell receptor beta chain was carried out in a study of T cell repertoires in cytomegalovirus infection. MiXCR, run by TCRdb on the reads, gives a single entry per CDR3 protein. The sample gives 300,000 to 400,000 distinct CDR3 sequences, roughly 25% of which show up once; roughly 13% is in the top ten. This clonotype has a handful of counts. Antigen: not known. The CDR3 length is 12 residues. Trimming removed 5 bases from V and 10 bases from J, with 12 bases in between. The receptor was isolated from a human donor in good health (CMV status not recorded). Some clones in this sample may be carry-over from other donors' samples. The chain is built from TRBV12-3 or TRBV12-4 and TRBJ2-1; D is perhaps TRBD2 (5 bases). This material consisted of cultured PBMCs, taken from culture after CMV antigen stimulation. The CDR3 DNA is TGTGCCAGCAGTCTTACTAGAAAAGAGCAGTTCTTC. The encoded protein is CASSLTRKEQFF.